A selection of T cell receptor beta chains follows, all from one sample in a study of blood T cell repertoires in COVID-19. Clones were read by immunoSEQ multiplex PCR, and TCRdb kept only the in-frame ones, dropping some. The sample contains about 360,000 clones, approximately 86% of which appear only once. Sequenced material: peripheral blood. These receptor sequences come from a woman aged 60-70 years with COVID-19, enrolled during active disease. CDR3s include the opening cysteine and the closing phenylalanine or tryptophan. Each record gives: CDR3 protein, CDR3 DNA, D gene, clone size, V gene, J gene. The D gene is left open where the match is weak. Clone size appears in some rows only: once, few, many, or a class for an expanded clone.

CDR3 protein: CASSWTHTDTQYF
CDR3 DNA: TGTGCCAGCAGTTGGACTCACACAGATACGCAGTATTTT
D gene: -
clone size: once
V gene: TRBV28
J gene: TRBJ2-3

CDR3 protein: CAWSVGQGAWYEQYF
CDR3 DNA: TGTGCCTGGAGTGTTGGGCAGGGGGCTTGGTACGAGCAGTACTTC
D gene: TRBD1
clone size: -
V gene: TRBV30
J gene: TRBJ2-7

CDR3 protein: CASSSRAGQGITDTQYF
CDR3 DNA: TGTGCCAGCAGCTCGCGGGCGGGACAGGGGATCACAGATACGCAGTATTTT
D gene: TRBD1
clone size: -
V gene: TRBV5-4
J gene: TRBJ2-3

CDR3 protein: CASSDGQGWSGELFF
CDR3 DNA: TGTGCCAGCAGCGACGGACAGGGTTGGAGCGGGGAGCTGTTTTTT
D gene: TRBD1
clone size: -
V gene: TRBV9
J gene: TRBJ2-2

CDR3 protein: CASSPTGEGANEKLFF
CDR3 DNA: TGTGCCAGCAGCCCGACAGGGGAGGGAGCTAATGAAAAACTGTTTTTT
D gene: TRBD1
clone size: -
V gene: TRBV7-9
J gene: TRBJ1-4

CDR3 protein: CASSLLGPGVGTDTQYF
CDR3 DNA: TGCGCCAGCAGCTTGTTGGGTCCGGGGGTGGGGACAGATACGCAGTATTTT
D gene: -
clone size: -
V gene: TRBV5-1
J gene: TRBJ2-3

CDR3 protein: CASSYRGPFGYTF
CDR3 DNA: TGTGCCAGCAGTTACAGGGGTCCTTTTGGCTACACCTTC
D gene: -
clone size: many
V gene: TRBV6-2/TRBV6-3
J gene: TRBJ1-2

CDR3 protein: CASSWGGTYGYTF
CDR3 DNA: TGTGCCAGCAGTTGGGGGGGGACTTATGGCTACACCTTC
D gene: -
clone size: few
V gene: TRBV6-2/TRBV6-3
J gene: TRBJ1-2

CDR3 protein: CSVDLFRDTQYF
CDR3 DNA: TGCAGCGTTGACCTCTTCCGTGATACGCAGTATTTT
D gene: -
clone size: -
V gene: TRBV29-1
J gene: TRBJ2-3

CDR3 protein: CASSAPGGFSLSGNTIYF
CDR3 DNA: TGTGCCAGCAGCGCCCCGGGGGGTTTTTCCCTCTCTGGAAACACCATATATTTT
D gene: -
clone size: once
V gene: TRBV9
J gene: TRBJ1-3

CDR3 protein: CASSLLDRGNYGYTF
CDR3 DNA: TGTGCCAGCAGCCTACTTGACAGGGGGAACTATGGCTACACCTTC
D gene: TRBD1
clone size: -
V gene: TRBV3-1/TRBV3-2
J gene: TRBJ1-2

CDR3 protein: CASSQDLRQPQHF
CDR3 DNA: TGCGCCAGCAGCCAAGATCTCAGACAGCCCCAGCATTTT
D gene: -
clone size: -
V gene: TRBV4-3
J gene: TRBJ1-5

CDR3 protein: CASRRQVLQGTTQYF
CDR3 DNA: TGCGCCAGCAGGCGACAGGTTTTACAAGGGACGACCCAGTACTTC
D gene: -
clone size: -
V gene: TRBV10-1
J gene: TRBJ2-5

CDR3 protein: CASSLSDSSLGANVLTF
CDR3 DNA: TGCGCCAGCAGCCTATCGGACAGTAGTTTGGGGGCCAACGTCCTGACTTTC
D gene: -
clone size: -
V gene: TRBV4-1
J gene: TRBJ2-6

CDR3 protein: CASSPLIGYTF
CDR3 DNA: TGTGCCAGCAGCCCCCTTATAGGCTACACCTTC
D gene: -
clone size: -
V gene: TRBV7-2
J gene: TRBJ1-2

CDR3 protein: CASSFFSTEAFF
CDR3 DNA: TGTGCCAGCAGTTTTTTTAGCACTGAAGCTTTCTTT
D gene: -
clone size: -
V gene: TRBV12-3/TRBV12-4
J gene: TRBJ1-1

CDR3 protein: CASSHFRGGYYEQYF
CDR3 DNA: TGTGCCAGCAGCCACTTTCGCGGGGGGTACTACGAGCAGTACTTC
D gene: TRBD2
clone size: -
V gene: TRBV3-1/TRBV3-2
J gene: TRBJ2-7

CDR3 protein: CASSLASSGGYTF
CDR3 DNA: TGTGCCAGCAGCTTGGCCTCTTCAGGGGGCTACACCTTC
D gene: -
clone size: -
V gene: TRBV5-8
J gene: TRBJ1-2